The subject of this entry is one T cell receptor beta chain. Antigen specificity is unknown. This entry comes from a study of OX40 agonist ivuxolimab in advanced cancers. Study outcomes and limitations: Certain nonresponders likewise exhibited a low normalized T-cell clonal expansion. Antigen specificity remained undetermined for the expanded peripheral T cells. By week 6 at 0.1 to 3.0 mg/kg, blood CD4+ and CD8+ T cells had expanded clonally.

In germline, CDR1 is MNHNY, CDR2 SVGAGI (reference sequence). Trimming took off 6 bases at V and 0 bases at J, with 11 bases between the two ends. The CDR3 consists of 14 residues. The method was immunoSEQ multiplex PCR; TCRdb's version includes in-frame clones alone and lacks a portion of them. The table has more than 9,000 clones, 63% seen once. The chain recombines TRBV6-6 with TRBJ1-1, with D unresolved. The source material was CD4+ or CD8+ T cells sorted from blood, sampled in a trial of the OX40 agonist ivuxolimab. The receptor's source is an adult with an advanced solid tumor such as melanoma, head and neck, liver or kidney cancer. The CDR3 protein is CASSTGLMNTEAFF. CDR3 in DNA: TGTGCCAGCAGCACCGGACTGATGAACACTGAAGCTTTCTTT.